This paragraph reports one T cell receptor (beta chain). The table came from immunoSEQ multiplex PCR; TCRdb's copy has only in-frame clones and leaves some out. In the table there are some 96,000 clones, roughly 91% of which are singletons. These data belong to a study of T cell responses to AZD1222 COVID-19 vaccine. Germline V CDR1 and CDR2: MDHEN, SYDVKM. Trimming took off 2 bases at V and 6 bases at J, with 4 bases between the two ends. The CDR3 spans 11 residues. This receptor was obtained from an adult in good health. V is TRBV28 and J is TRBJ1-1; no clear D gene. Sequencing used peripheral blood, obtained on day 0 of AZD1222 vaccination. This CDR3 reads CASSLDPEAFF. The CDR3 coding sequence is TGTGCCAGCAGTTTAGATCCTGAAGCTTTCTTT.